This T cell receptor (beta chain) was documented in a study of T cell changes during pregnancy in multiple sclerosis. Trimming at V came to 5 bases and at J to 3 bases, leaving 7 bases not matched to a gene. The CDR3 is 14 amino acids. Germline loops: CDR1 SEHNR, CDR2 FQNEAQ (reference sequence). The data were produced by immunoSEQ multiplex PCR, yet TCRdb's version contains in-frame clones alone and is incomplete. Of 67,000 or so clones in the sample, about 92% are singletons; the top ten hold less than 4%. This clone was seen a single time. The specimen comprised CD8+ T cells from peripheral blood mononuclear cells, sampled in the third trimester of pregnancy. This TCR came from a female donor in good health, enrolled as a control in a pregnancy study. The chain joins TRBV7-9 to TRBJ2-7; TRBD1 matches at 7 bases. The CDR3 region has the DNA TGTGCCAGCAGCCCACTAAGGGACAGCTACGAGCAGTACTTC. Translation: CASSPLRDSYEQYF.